This TCR beta chain originates from a study of identifying expanded T cells in peripheral blood. There are 15 residues in the CDR3. Losses at the gene ends were 6 bases for V and 5 bases for J; bases not matched to a gene: 11. From germline, CDR1 is SNHLY and CDR2 FYNNEI. Sequencing was performed with immunoSEQ multiplex PCR; in TCRdb, only in-frame clones are kept and a portion is missing. The table records over 70,000 clones, around nine tenths of them present only once. Sequences were obtained from blood. This clonotype was obtained from a person aged 18 to 69 in good health. The rearrangement joins TRBV2 to TRBJ2-5; 8 positions match TRBD1. DNA for the CDR3: TGTGCCAGCAGCCTCCAGGCAGGGGGCGATGAGACCCAGTACTTC. It codes for CASSLQAGGDETQYF.